Here is one T cell receptor (beta chain) with its context. Its recognized antigen is unknown. Base quality data are lacking; no much larger clone is found one base away. The source of the sample is a study of T cells after yellow fever vaccination (dated by TCRdb to between 2019 and 2020). Context from the whole study: The SMART-Seq v4 Ultra Low Input RNA kit was used to prepare libraries from fractions with low cell numbers. To track T-cell clones before and after primary and booster YFV17D yellow fever vaccination, bulk TCR alpha and beta repertoires were sequenced longitudinally. The cohort comprised two healthy male donors, one aged 18 to 30 and one aged 30 to 40 years. Blood was collected at multiple timepoints before and after primary and secondary immunization, and bulk PBMC replicates and cell subsets were isolated. Study-wide findings and limitations: Most clones expanded after primary vaccination (96% of CD4 and 88% of CD8) were re-detected after the booster, suggesting that broad memory maintenance occurred. Because only a couple of donors were included in the study, the extent to which the findings can be generalized is limited. A small fraction of clonotypes appeared in both the CD4 and CD8 compartments, likely as a result of convergent recombination. Compared with the primary T-cell response, the secondary T-cell response was weaker but faster, peaking on day 5 rather than day 15. FACS-sorted repertoires could contain abundant contaminating clonotypes from the bulk population, so computational filtering was required.

Sequencing took place on an Illumina NovaSeq 6000. Synthesis of TCR cDNA relied on 5'RACE template switching, a step that introduced a universal primer site along with unique molecular identifiers. Priming of cDNA synthesis was performed from both the TCR alpha and TCR beta constant segments. Two PCR steps were used to amplify libraries, with sample barcodes and sequencing adapters being added in the second step. Sequencing of libraries was done on Illumina HiSeq 2500 (2x100 bp) or NovaSeq (2x150 bp). Regarding the original processing steps: Reads were demultiplexed and collapsed into UMI consensus sequences with MIGEC, and V(D)J alignment was performed with MiXCR. Vaccine-responding clonotypes were identified with edgeR using replicate PBMC samples, with FDR below 0.01 and a log2 fold change above 5 up to day 15 being required. Each bulk clonotype was labeled CD4 or CD8 based on which sequenced repertoire, CD4 or CD8, contained the clonotype at higher abundance. Clones were called with MiXCR by TCRdb after fastp trimmed the public reads at Q25, and only in-frame beta chains were retained. Rows are combined by CDR3 protein, so each entry shows the most common genes and DNA. The V and J calls were determined by TCRdb, not by the authors. The sample table contains over 250,000 distinct CDR3 sequences; only one count was recorded for approximately 5.2% of them. The ten largest clones take up more than 3% of the sample.

Including cysteine and phenylalanine, the CDR3 has 15 amino acids. Only the CDR3 portion is preserved as DNA: 45 bases, with reading frame beginning at the first base. For CDR1 and CDR2, the germline V gene (reference sequence) lists SGHNT and YYREEE. V is shortened by 4 bases, J by 0 bases, and the region joining them spans 12 bases. Per the publication, the treatment or condition label means: live attenuated yellow fever vaccine strain. PBMCs were isolated from peripheral blood using a standard Ficoll-Paque protocol. Dynabeads CD4 and CD8 positive selection kits were used to isolate the CD4 and CD8 T-cell fractions. RNA was extracted with TriZol from bulk PBMCs, CD4 and CD8 fractions, and dextramer-positive and dextramer-negative fractions.

This sequence was found in a man aged 18 to 30 who received the YFV17D yellow fever vaccine. The material was CD4+ T cells sorted from PBMCs, obtained on the day of the yellow fever booster vaccination. The rearrangement joined TRBV5-4 to TRBJ2-3, and perhaps TRBD1 as D gene, on 6 matching bases. The CDR3 protein is CASSPGTFSTDTQYF. The sequenced DNA is TGTGCCAGCAGCCCCGGGACATTCAGCACAGATACGCAGTATTTT. Extended through the reference TRBV5-4 and TRBJ2-3 proteins, this CDR3 yields the full variable domain: ETGVTQSPTHLIKTRGQQVTLRCSSQSGHNTVSWYQQALGQGPQFIFQYYREEENGRGNFPPRFSGLQFPNYSSELNVNALELDDSALYLCASSPGTFSTDTQYFGPGTRLTVL.